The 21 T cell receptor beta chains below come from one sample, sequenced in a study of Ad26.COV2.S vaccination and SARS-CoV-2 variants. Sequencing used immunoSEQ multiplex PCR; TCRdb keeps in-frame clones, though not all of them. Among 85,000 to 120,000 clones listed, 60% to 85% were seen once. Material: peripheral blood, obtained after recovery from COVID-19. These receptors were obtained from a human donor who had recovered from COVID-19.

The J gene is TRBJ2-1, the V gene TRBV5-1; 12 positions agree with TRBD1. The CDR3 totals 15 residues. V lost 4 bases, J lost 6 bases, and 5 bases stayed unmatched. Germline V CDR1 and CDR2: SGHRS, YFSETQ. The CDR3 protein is CASSPGTGGGNEQFF. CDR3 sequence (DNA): TGCGCCAGCAGCCCCGGGACAGGGGGCGGCAATGAGCAGTTCTTC. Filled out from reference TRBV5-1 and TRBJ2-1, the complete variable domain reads KAGVTQTPRYLIKTRGQQVTLSCSPISGHRSVSWYQQTPGQGLQFLFEYFSETQRNKGNFPGRFSGRQFSNSRSEMNVSTLELGDSALYLCASSPGTGGGNEQFFGPGTRLTVL.

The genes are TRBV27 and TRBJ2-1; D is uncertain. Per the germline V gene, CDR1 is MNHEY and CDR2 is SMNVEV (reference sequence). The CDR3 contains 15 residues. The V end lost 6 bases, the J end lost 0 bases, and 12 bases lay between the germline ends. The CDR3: CASRYTRSSYNEQFF. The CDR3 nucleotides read TGTGCCAGCAGATATACAAGGAGCTCCTACAATGAGCAGTTCTTC.

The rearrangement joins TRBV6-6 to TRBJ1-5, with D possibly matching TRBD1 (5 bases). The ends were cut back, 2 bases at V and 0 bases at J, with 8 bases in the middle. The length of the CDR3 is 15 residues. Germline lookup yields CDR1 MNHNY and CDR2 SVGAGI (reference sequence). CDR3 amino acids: CASSYGGSSNQPQHF. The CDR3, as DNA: TGTGCCAGCAGTTACGGGGGTTCTAGCAATCAGCCCCAGCATTTT.

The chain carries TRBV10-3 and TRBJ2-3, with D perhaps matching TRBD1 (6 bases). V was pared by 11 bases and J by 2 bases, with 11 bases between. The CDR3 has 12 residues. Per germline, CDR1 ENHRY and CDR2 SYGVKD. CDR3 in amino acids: CACGGNTDTQYF. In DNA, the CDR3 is TGTGCCTGTGGGGGCAACACAGATACGCAGTATTTT.

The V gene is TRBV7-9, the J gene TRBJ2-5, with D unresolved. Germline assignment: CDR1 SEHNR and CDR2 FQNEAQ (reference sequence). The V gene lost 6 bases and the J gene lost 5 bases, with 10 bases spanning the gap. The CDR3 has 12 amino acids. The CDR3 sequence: CASSFVGETQYF. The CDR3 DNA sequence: TGTGCCAGCAGTTTCGTGGGGGAGACCCAGTACTTC.

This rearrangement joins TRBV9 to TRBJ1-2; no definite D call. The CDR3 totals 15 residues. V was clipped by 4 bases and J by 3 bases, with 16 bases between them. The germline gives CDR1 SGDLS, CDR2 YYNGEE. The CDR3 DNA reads TGTGCCAGCAGCACCAGCAGGTCAAATGACTATGGCTACACCTTC. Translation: CASSTSRSNDYGYTF.

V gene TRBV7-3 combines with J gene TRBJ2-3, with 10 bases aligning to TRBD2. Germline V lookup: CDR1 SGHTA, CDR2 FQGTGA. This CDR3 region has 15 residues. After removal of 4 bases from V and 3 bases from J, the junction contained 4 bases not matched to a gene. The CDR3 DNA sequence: TGTGCCAGCAGCTCTCTAGCGGGGGTAACAGATACGCAGTATTTT. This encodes CASSSLAGVTDTQYF.

This chain's CDR3 is CASSNTGVHSNYGYTF. CDR3 bases: TGTGCCAGCAGCAACACGGGGGTGCACTCTAACTATGGCTACACCTTC. The chain has TRBV7-9 and TRBJ1-2; D perhaps matches TRBD1 (5 bases). V lost 5 bases to trimming and J lost 0 bases, with 16 bases between them. This CDR3 spans 16 amino acids. The germline V gene has CDR1 SEHNR and CDR2 FQNEAQ (reference sequence).

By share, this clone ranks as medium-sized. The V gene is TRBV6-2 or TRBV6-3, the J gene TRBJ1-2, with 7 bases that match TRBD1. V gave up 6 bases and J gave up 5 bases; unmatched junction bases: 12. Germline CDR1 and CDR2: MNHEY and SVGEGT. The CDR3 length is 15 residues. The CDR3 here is CASSPTGEGKYGYTF. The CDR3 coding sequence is TGTGCCAGCAGCCCCACAGGGGAAGGGAAGTATGGCTACACCTTC.

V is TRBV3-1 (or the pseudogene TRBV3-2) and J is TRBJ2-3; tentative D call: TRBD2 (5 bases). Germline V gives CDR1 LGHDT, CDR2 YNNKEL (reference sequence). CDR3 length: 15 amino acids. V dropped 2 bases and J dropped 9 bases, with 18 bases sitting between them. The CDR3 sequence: CASSQQIGFEGTQYF. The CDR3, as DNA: TGTGCCAGCAGCCAACAAATCGGCTTTGAGGGAACGCAGTATTTT.

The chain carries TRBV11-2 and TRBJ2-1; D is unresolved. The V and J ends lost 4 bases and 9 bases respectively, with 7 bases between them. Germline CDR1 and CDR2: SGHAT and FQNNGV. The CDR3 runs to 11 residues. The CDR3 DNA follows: TGTGCCAGCAGCTACAGTCCTGAGCAGTTCTTC. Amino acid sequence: CASSYSPEQFF.

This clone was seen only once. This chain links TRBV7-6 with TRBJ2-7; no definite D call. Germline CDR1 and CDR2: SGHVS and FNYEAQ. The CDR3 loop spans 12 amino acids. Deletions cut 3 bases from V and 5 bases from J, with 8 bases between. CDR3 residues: CASSLGLDEQYF. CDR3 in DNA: TGTGCCAGCAGCTTGGGTTTAGACGAGCAGTACTTC. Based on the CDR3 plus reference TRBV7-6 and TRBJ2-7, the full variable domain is GAGVSQSPRYKVTKRGQDVALRCDPISGHVSLYWYRQALGQGPEFLTYFNYEAQQDKSGLPNDRFSAERPEGSISTLTIQRTEQRDSAMYRCASSLGLDEQYFGPGTRLTVT.

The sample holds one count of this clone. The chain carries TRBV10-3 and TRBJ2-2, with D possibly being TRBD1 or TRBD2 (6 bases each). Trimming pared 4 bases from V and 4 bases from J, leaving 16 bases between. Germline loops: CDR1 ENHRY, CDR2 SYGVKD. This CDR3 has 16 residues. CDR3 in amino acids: CAISGGGPGLTGELFF. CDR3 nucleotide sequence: TGTGCCATCAGTGGAGGGGGTCCGGGACTCACCGGGGAGCTGTTTTTT.

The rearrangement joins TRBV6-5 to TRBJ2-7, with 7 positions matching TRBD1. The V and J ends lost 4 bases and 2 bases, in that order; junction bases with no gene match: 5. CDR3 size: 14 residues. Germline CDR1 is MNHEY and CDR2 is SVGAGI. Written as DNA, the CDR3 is TGTGCCAGCAGTTTCACAGGGGACACCTACGAGCAGTACTTC. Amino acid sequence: CASSFTGDTYEQYF.

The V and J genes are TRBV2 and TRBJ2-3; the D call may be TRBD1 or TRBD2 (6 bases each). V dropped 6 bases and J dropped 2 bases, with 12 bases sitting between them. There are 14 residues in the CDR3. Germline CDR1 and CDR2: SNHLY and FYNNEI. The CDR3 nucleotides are TGTGCCAGCAGCGCGGGACAAGTCACAGATACGCAGTATTTT. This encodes CASSAGQVTDTQYF.

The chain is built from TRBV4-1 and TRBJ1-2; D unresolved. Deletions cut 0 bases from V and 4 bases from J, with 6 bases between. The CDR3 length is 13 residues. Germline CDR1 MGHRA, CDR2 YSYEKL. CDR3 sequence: CASSQESSYGYTF. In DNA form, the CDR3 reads TGCGCCAGCAGCCAAGAGTCGAGCTATGGCTACACCTTC.

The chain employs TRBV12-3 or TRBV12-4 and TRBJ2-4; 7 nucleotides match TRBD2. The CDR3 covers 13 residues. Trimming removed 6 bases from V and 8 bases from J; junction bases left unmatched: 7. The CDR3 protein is CASSRTRGDIQYF. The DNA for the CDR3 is TGTGCCAGCAGCCGGACTAGAGGCGACATTCAGTACTTC.

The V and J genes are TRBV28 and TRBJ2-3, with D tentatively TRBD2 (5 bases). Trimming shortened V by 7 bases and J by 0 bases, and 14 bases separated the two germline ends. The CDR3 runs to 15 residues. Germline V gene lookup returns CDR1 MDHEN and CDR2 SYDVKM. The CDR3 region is CASTVGGLSTDTQYF. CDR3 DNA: TGTGCCAGCACGGTGGGCGGGTTGAGCACAGATACGCAGTATTTT.

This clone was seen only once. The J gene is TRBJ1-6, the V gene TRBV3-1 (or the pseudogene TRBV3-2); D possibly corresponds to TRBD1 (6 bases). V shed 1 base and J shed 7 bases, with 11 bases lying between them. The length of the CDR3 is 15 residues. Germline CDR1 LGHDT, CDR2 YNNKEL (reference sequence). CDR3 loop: CASSQGGATNSPLHF. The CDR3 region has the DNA TGTGCCAGCAGCCAAGGGGGGGCAACCAATTCACCCCTCCACTTT.

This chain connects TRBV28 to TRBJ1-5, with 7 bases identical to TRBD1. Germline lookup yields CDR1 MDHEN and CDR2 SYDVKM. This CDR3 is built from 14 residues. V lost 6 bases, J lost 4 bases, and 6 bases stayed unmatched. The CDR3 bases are TGTGCCAGCAGAAAGCAACAGGGGAATCAGCCCCAGCATTTT. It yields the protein CASRKQQGNQPQHF.

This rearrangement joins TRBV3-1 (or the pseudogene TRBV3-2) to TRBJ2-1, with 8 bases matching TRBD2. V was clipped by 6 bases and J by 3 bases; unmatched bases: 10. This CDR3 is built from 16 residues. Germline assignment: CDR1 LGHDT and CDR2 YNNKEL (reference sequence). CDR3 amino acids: CASRRDTAGVYNEQFF. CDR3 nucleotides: TGTGCCAGCAGAAGAGACACAGCGGGAGTCTACAATGAGCAGTTCTTC.